This TCR beta chain was documented in a study of cytomegalovirus exposure and HLA in healthy donors. Primers: 60 Vbeta forward and 13 Jbeta reverse. The data were produced by immunoSEQ multiplex PCR, yet TCRdb's version contains in-frame clones alone and is incomplete. Of some 120,000 clones in the sample, about 83% were seen once. A remark on this clone: Its specificity is not known.

The ends were cut back, 0 bases at V and 7 bases at J, with 15 bases in the middle. In germline, CDR1 is GTSNPN, CDR2 SVGIG (reference sequence). The CDR3 is made up of 15 amino acids. Study-level results: Whilst most TCR sequences proved rare, a subset of public TCRs occurred across many donors. Donors were assumed by presence/absence analyses to have roughly uniform sequencing depth.

Samples came from healthy bone marrow donors. Sequencing used PBMCs. V gene TRBV30 combines with J gene TRBJ1-4; no reliable D call. The TCR sequence derives from a man aged 25-40 years in good health and CMV-seronegative. DNA for the CDR3: TGTGCCTGGAGTGTGCTAGGTACTACCGGTGAAAAACTGTTTTTT. Its translation is CAWSVLGTTGEKLFF.